A single sample is the source of the 10 T cell receptor beta chains below, sequenced in a study of T cells in Graves' hyperthyroidism and ophthalmopathy. The investigators amplified TCR beta CDR3 regions from RNA transcripts. The HTBI primer set was used in a first-round RT-PCR of the TCR CDR3. One entry per CDR3 protein, called by TCRdb with MiXCR from the multiplex PCR reads. The sample includes 690,000 or so distinct CDR3 sequences, around 20% of them seen just once. Sample: blood. These receptors were taken from a woman between 50 and 59 years old with Graves' hyperthyroidism that later progressed to Graves' ophthalmopathy.

This clonotype was detected ten times or more. The chain has TRBV20-1 and TRBJ2-3; 7 bases fit TRBD2. The CDR3 is 13 residues long. Germline assignment: CDR1 DFQATT and CDR2 SNEGSKA (reference sequence). V was pared by 3 bases and J by 4 bases, with 4 bases of the junction left unmatched. The CDR3 here is CSASSGGADTQYF. The CDR3 coding sequence is TGCAGTGCTAGTAGTGGGGGGGCAGATACGCAGTATTTT.

The chain links TRBV7-6 to TRBJ2-2; TRBD2 aligns across 12 bases. Germline lookup yields CDR1 SGHVS and CDR2 FNYEAQ. The J segment lost 5 bases and the V segment lost 5 bases, leaving 6 bases of the junction unmatched. CDR3 size: 16 residues. The CDR3 region is CASSNGLAGITGELFF. The DNA of the CDR3 is TGTGCCAGCAGCAATGGACTAGCGGGGATTACCGGGGAGCTGTTTTTT.

This clonotype has a handful of counts. The J gene is TRBJ1-2, the V gene TRBV15, with D possibly TRBD1 on 6 matching bases. The CDR3 spans 15 residues. In germline, CDR1 is LNHNV, CDR2 YYDKDF (reference sequence). V lost 0 bases and J 4 bases, leaving 12 bases between the germline ends. CDR3 residues: CATSRDRTETYGYTF. Written as DNA, the CDR3 is TGTGCCACCAGCAGAGATAGGACAGAGACCTATGGCTACACCTTC.

This clonotype came up many times. The chain uses TRBV20-1 and TRBJ1-1, with D possibly TRBD1 on 6 matching bases. From germline, CDR1 is DFQATT and CDR2 SNEGSKA (reference sequence). This CDR3 contains 17 residues. V lost 0 bases and J 1 base, leaving 18 bases between the germline ends. The chain's CDR3 is CSARENGRGSGNTEAFF. Written as DNA, the CDR3 is TGCAGTGCTAGAGAGAATGGCAGGGGCTCAGGGAACACTGAAGCTTTCTTT.

A few counts support this clonotype. The chain couples TRBV12-5 to TRBJ1-2; D is unclear. There are 14 residues in the CDR3. Germline assignment: CDR1 LGHNT and CDR2 FRNRAP. The V end lost 0 bases, the J end lost 7 bases, and 12 bases lay between the germline ends. CDR3 in amino acids: CASGLVPPPLGYTF. CDR3 in DNA: TGTGCTAGTGGTTTGGTACCTCCCCCGCTTGGCTACACCTTC. Combining the CDR3 with reference TRBV12-5 and TRBJ1-2 gives the whole variable domain DARVTQTPRHKVTEMGQEVTMRCQPILGHNTVFWYRQTMMQGLELLAYFRNRAPLDDSGMPKDRFSAEMPDATLATLKIQPSEPRDSAVYFCASGLVPPPLGYTFGSGTRLTVV.

The rearrangement links TRBV12-3 or TRBV12-4 to TRBJ2-7; TRBD1 agrees at 9 bases. V lost 6 bases and J lost 1; bases outside the gene matches: 10. This CDR3 contains 16 residues. CDR3 sequence (DNA): TGTGCCAGCAGCCATCTCCTCGGACAGGGGTCCTACGAGCAGTACTTC. It is translated as CASSHLLGQGSYEQYF.

Concerning this clonotype: An end of the junction does not agree with germline; a read error may underlie this. The chain recombines TRBV7-7 with TRBJ2-5; 8 bases align to TRBD1. The CDR3 spans 15 residues. Germline values: CDR1 SSHAT, CDR2 FNYEAQ (reference sequence). CDR3 amino acids: CASSPTGGGGETQYF. CDR3 nucleotides: TGTGCTAGCAGCCCTACAGGGGGAGGCGGAGAGACCCAGTACTTC.

This clonotype was observed a few times. The junction shows a germline mismatch at one end, possibly a read error. The rearrangement links TRBV20-1 to TRBJ1-2; D may be TRBD1 (5 bases). This CDR3 comprises 13 residues. The V gene's germline CDR1 is DFQATT and CDR2 SNEGSKA (reference sequence). The CDR3 spells CSAYRRDLYGHTF. Here the CDR3 DNA reads TGCAGTGCTTATCGCAGGGATTTATATGGCCACACCTTC.

This clonotype was counted ten times or more. The chain joins TRBV10-3 to TRBJ2-7; a weak D match, TRBD2 (7 bases). V was cut by 4 bases and J by 5 bases, with 21 bases left in between. Germline CDR1 reads ENHRY; CDR2 reads SYGVKD. This CDR3 is built from 16 residues. The CDR3 sequence is CAISVRGASASDEQYF. In DNA form, the CDR3 reads TGTGCCATCAGTGTCCGGGGGGCGTCCGCATCCGACGAGCAGTACTTC.

Ten or more counts support this clonotype. The rearrangement uses TRBV27 and TRBJ2-2, with D maybe TRBD1 (6 bases). V lost 6 bases and J lost 5, with 19 bases in between. Germline V gene data show CDR1 as MNHEY and CDR2 as SMNVEV (reference sequence). The CDR3 runs to 16 residues. The CDR3 protein is CASSPARQEQTGELFF. The CDR3 DNA is TGTGCCAGCAGCCCCGCCAGACAGGAACAGACCGGGGAGCTGTTTTTT.